This TCR beta chain was observed in a study of Ad26.COV2.S vaccination and SARS-CoV-2 variants. Regarding treatment: 15 to 20 received Ad26.COV2.S at low or high dose, single or two shots; 5 received placebo; per-sample allocation not given. Following the first vaccine or placebo injection, samples were taken on day 63. It was an adult aged 18-55 years in Boston who was the donor. Participants' vaccine, an Ad26 vector, delivered Wuhan-strain SARS-CoV-2 spike. This table comes from immunoSEQ multiplex PCR, and its TCRdb copy is limited to in-frame clones, with some not included. The table includes around 400,000 clones, roughly 90% detected once. This sample comprised peripheral blood, obtained in a trial of Ad26.COV2.S vaccine versus placebo. This receptor was obtained from a person between 18 and 65 years old who received the Ad26.COV2.S COVID-19 vaccine or a placebo.

The CDR3 protein is CASSFRGESTDTQYF. As DNA, the CDR3 is TGTGCCAGCAGCTTTCGGGGGGAAAGCACAGATACGCAGTATTTT. This rearrangement joins TRBV5-5 to TRBJ2-3, with 7 bases fitting TRBD2. Germline lookup yields CDR1 SGHKS and CDR2 YYEKEE (reference sequence). V lost 2 bases, J lost 0 bases, and 3 bases stayed unmatched. This CDR3 has 15 residues.